This entry is about one T cell receptor beta chain. This clone was recorded a few times. Which antigen it targets is not known. Per-base qualities were not stored, and no clone one base away is much larger. These data belong to a study of cytomegalovirus exposure and HLA in healthy donors (dated by TCRdb to the late 2010s). Broadly, across the study: An earlier analysis of 587 of the donors reported about 260 Gb of sequence data and 100 million to 120 million unique TCR beta sequences obtained from about 200 million T cells. Among some 410 genotyped donors of the cohort, an average of about 240,000 unique TCR beta nucleotide sequences were sequenced per donor, around 18% of them non-productive. In addition to the first cohort of 666 subjects, a separate validation cohort of 120 different subjects was used. The number of donors typed differed by locus, with about 629-640 for A, B, C, DRB1 and DQB1, 522 for DQA1, some 570 for DPA1, and roughly 450 for DPB1. A later genetic analysis used genome-wide SNP genotypes for about 65% of the roughly 670 donors, treating that subset as a discovery cohort. In a later analysis, previously published TCR beta repertoires from some 640 donors were re-analyzed and high-resolution HLA genotyping was added so that TCR occurrence patterns could be studied. Every repertoire in the discovery cohort had been generated on one and the same sequencing platform. An early release that covered about 640 HLA-typed donors contained about 300 gigabases of sequencing data and 65 million to 100 million unique TCR sequences. The genetic ancestry cluster associated with self-reported Caucasian donors included 81% of the roughly 360 genotyped donors. An earlier analysis of fewer than 700 of the donors applied high-throughput TCR beta sequencing to assess whether each TCR beta V gene segment acted as functional or pseudogenic. High-throughput TCR immunosequencing, statistical association of individual TCRs with disease status, and machine learning were combined to predict cytomegalovirus infection status. In the later analysis, no new phenotypic data were used to find candidate immune exposures; instead, reliance was placed on TCR beta sequences and their occurrence across donors. The T cell repertoires of several hundred subjects were profiled by immunosequencing and related to cytomegalovirus serostatus. Donor age, sex, ethnicity and CMV serostatus were compiled together with the repertoire data. Both class I and class II loci were covered by HLA typing, at four-digit resolution. The study aimed to test whether signatures of past pathogen exposure could be identified by cataloging public T cell receptors. Four or five DR-DQ haplotypes were handled as single units for association and clustering because linkage in the cohort was strong. What the authors observed across the whole study: When HLA alleles, especially DR and DQ, strongly co-occurred, attributing TCR associations to individual alleles was difficult. A later analysis found that TCR association rates varied across HLA loci, with DRB1 alleles showing the most associated TCRs and HLA-C alleles the fewest. The earlier analysis of nearly 600 of the donors excluded some 15 rarely observed V segments, including chromosome 9 orphons, because counts were too low. Because HLA typing was missing for some donors at each locus, association tests included only the typed subset. Linkage disequilibrium might explain the correlated functional status among segregating V segments, but an unknown experimental factor could not be excluded. For the cohort, immune exposure information was limited to CMV serostatus. Presence/absence analyses assumed roughly uniform sequencing depth across donors, an assumption that may not hold. In vitro tests confirmed that three of the cytomegalovirus-associated TCR beta chains recognize cytomegalovirus antigens. A group of highly shared sequence variants was considered likely to be a technical artifact of the sequencing pipeline. Most TCR sequences were seen in very few donors, while some public TCRs were found in many individuals. Some IMGT-functional V segments, including TRBV6-2 and TRBV6-3, could not be told apart with the 87-base-pair reads, so those segments were excluded. In this cohort, only TCR beta chains were sequenced, and detectable features were limited by the absence of alpha or paired-chain data. Most CMV-associated TCR beta chains appeared to be HLA-restricted in a later analysis, and the HLA associations seemed to be driven largely by CMV exposure. A further reported finding was that TCR beta sequences accurately predicted the HLA-A and HLA-B alleles for most subjects in the first cohort. Several of the top co-occurrence clusters appeared to be linked to parvovirus B19, influenza, CMV and Epstein-Barr virus, according to a later analysis. Specific HLA alleles were associated with over 15,000 TCR beta sequences at a false discovery rate of 0.05 in a later analysis. Broadly in line with IMGT annotations, most TCR beta V segments showed up in productive rearrangements about 87% or about 30% of the time in an earlier analysis of approximately 640 of the donors. The study gave a list of roughly 150 TCR beta chains associated with cytomegalovirus. In a later genetic analysis, a missense DCLRE1C variant was associated with V-gene and J-gene trimming of TCR beta chains, and the association was replicated in an independent cohort. The classifier was reported to diagnose cytomegalovirus status with high specificity and sensitivity in both the original and validation cohorts. In a later genetic analysis, fewer N-insertions in productive TCRs were reported among donors in an Asian-associated ancestry cluster than the approximately 710-donor mean. According to the authors, the approach could potentially be generalized to other disease states and immunological phenotypes. In a later analysis, HLA-associated TCR beta chains showed more clonal expansion and lower generation probabilities than non-associated chains that were equally common.

Measured from the cysteine to the phenylalanine, the CDR3 is 14 residues long. Solely the CDR3 DNA is kept, with 42 bases framed from the first base. Clipping removes 4 bases from V and 4 bases from J, with 3 as the unmatched junction base count. The germline V gene encodes CDR1 LNHDA and CDR2 SQIVND (reference sequence). The receptor library was made with the immunoSEQ multiplex PCR assay. For the multiplex PCR, a mixture combining 60 forward primers for TCR Vbeta segments and 13 reverse primers for TCR Jbeta segments was used. The CDR3 region of rearranged TCR beta genes was amplified from genomic DNA with a multiplex PCR assay. The Illumina HiSeq System was used to sequence the amplified TCR beta libraries as 87-base-pair reads. The authors' analysis ran thus. A later analysis tallied 80 million to 95 million unique TCR beta chains across the 666 repertoires, and roughly 11 million of those chains were shared by two or more donors. Raw reads were error-corrected and collapsed into unique sequences by a nearest-neighbor algorithm in which closely related sequences were merged to remove PCR and sequencing errors. Alignment of CDR3 sequences to IMGT reference sequences was used to assign V, D and J gene segments. Each retained sequence needed at least a six-nucleotide match to both a V gene segment and a J gene segment. A rearrangement was called productive if the CDR3 had no stop codons and remained in frame with V and J, and every other rearrangement was called non-productive. CDR3 was defined according to IMGT convention as the region running from the second conserved V-encoded cysteine to the conserved J-encoded phenylalanine. Sequences without an unambiguous match to a single V gene segment were excluded from the earlier analysis of 500 to 700 of the donors. An earlier analysis of some 610 of the donors called V segments functional above 56.7% productive rearrangements and segregating when the between-donor standard deviation exceeded 5%. A statistical classification framework was developed to diagnose cytomegalovirus status using the catalog of TCR beta chain sequences. V and J gene assignment, in a later analysis, came from comparing TCR nucleotide sequences with IMGT/GENE-DB human TR gene sequences. In a later analysis, CDR3 sequences and most-parsimonious VDJ recombination scenarios were assigned using the TCRdist pipeline. In a later analysis, each TCR beta chain was defined by its CDR3 amino acid sequence together with its V-gene family, and reads without a unique V-gene family were excluded. A later analysis removed 592 highly shared, low-generation-probability nucleotide sequences to deal with suspected cross-contamination and a sequencing artifact. In a later analysis, a clonal expansion index for each public chain was calculated from normalized within-repertoire ranks of inferred template counts. A later analysis computed generation probabilities with a VDJ recombination model fitted to out-of-frame rearrangements, and checked the results against IGoR. In a later analysis, TCR-TCR, TCR-HLA and TCR-CMV co-occurrence was scored with hypergeometric tests, and a repertoire-size bias correction was applied to TCR pairs. False discovery rates were estimated in a later analysis by permuting HLA or CMV assignments 20 times. A later analysis grouped co-occurring TCRs with DBSCAN, adding TCRdist sequence similarity when clustering within HLA-allele-positive subsets. For co-occurrence clustering, repertoires with fewer than 30,000 or more than 120,000 public chains were excluded, along with roughly 5 repertoires with anomalous nucleotide sharing. In its TCRdb copy, this immuneACCESS table keeps in-frame sequences only and misses some clones. Where compared with another copy, unresolved V genes explain less than half of these, and the others have no known cause. The V and J calls and clone size are taken from that table; D and trimming were inferred from the DNA. Present in this sample are 120,000 or so clones, under 70% of which were seen just once. The ten largest make up 1.5% of the sample.

The cohort comprised some 680 healthy bone marrow donors. All cohort members were sampled while nominally healthy, although unrecorded immune exposures were likely present. The donor tested CMV seronegative, placing the donor among the roughly 400 seronegative members of the cohort. Each donor provided a peripheral blood sample, and peripheral blood mononuclear cells were used for TCR beta sequencing. Genomic DNA extraction from the blood cell samples was performed with the Qiagen DNeasy Blood Extraction Kit. Sequencing input: PBMCs. The TCR was taken from a man between 18 and 35 years old in good health and CMV-seronegative. The chain was built from TRBV19 and TRBJ1-5, with 8 bases matching TRBD1. CDR3 protein: CASSTGQGNQPQHF. The DNA sequence is given as TGTGCCAGTAGTACTGGACAGGGTAATCAGCCCCAGCATTTT. The variable domain in full, with residues beyond the CDR3 obtained from the reference TRBV19 and TRBJ1-5 genes, is DGGITQSPKYLFRKEGQNVTLSCEQNLNHDAMYWYRQDPGQGLRLIYYSQIVNDFQKGDIAEGYSVSREKKESFPLTVTSAQKNPTAFYLCASSTGQGNQPQHFGDGTRLSIL.